The rows below give T cell receptor beta chains drawn from one sample of a study of Ad26.COV2.S vaccination and SARS-CoV-2 variants. TCRdb's copy holds only in-frame clones and misses some; the assay was immunoSEQ multiplex PCR. The repertoire includes some 290,000 clones, around 84% of them detected once, and approximately 1.9% sits in the top ten. The sequences come from peripheral blood, collected in a trial of Ad26.COV2.S vaccine versus placebo. These receptor sequences come from a person aged 18-60 years who received the Ad26.COV2.S COVID-19 vaccine or a placebo. Both conserved end residues are part of each CDR3. A D gene is named only where the DNA matches it firmly. Rows give clone size only sometimes, using once, few, many, or a class for an expanded clone.

clone_size: NA
d_call: TRBD1
v_call: TRBV24-1
cdr3_length: 14
j_call: TRBJ2-2
cdr3_aa: CATARTGGTGELFF
cdr3_nt: TGTGCCACCGCGAGGACAGGGGGGACCGGGGAGCTGTTTTTT

clone_size: NA
d_call: NA
v_call: TRBV15
cdr3_length: 14
j_call: TRBJ1-1
cdr3_aa: CATSTQGLNTEAFF
cdr3_nt: TGTGCCACCAGCACCCAGGGCTTGAACACTGAAGCTTTCTTT

clone_size: NA
d_call: TRBD2
v_call: TRBV7-2
cdr3_length: 16
j_call: TRBJ2-1
cdr3_aa: CASSSELAGGRNEQFF
cdr3_nt: TGTGCCAGCAGCTCAGAACTAGCGGGGGGGCGCAATGAGCAGTTCTTC

clone_size: NA
d_call: NA
v_call: TRBV3-1/TRBV3-2
cdr3_length: 14
j_call: TRBJ2-1
cdr3_aa: CASSQEGSLGEQFF
cdr3_nt: TGTGCCAGCAGCCAAGAAGGTAGTCTGGGGGAGCAGTTCTTC

clone_size: NA
d_call: TRBD2
v_call: TRBV27
cdr3_length: 15
j_call: TRBJ2-5
cdr3_aa: CASSFGAGGQETQYF
cdr3_nt: TGTGCCAGCAGTTTTGGAGCGGGGGGCCAAGAGACCCAGTACTTC

clone_size: NA
d_call: NA
v_call: TRBV11-1
cdr3_length: 14
j_call: TRBJ2-2
cdr3_aa: CASSQTRGGGELFF
cdr3_nt: TGTGCCAGCAGCCAAACGAGGGGGGGCGGGGAGCTGTTTTTT

clone_size: few
d_call: NA
v_call: TRBV7-6
cdr3_length: 16
j_call: TRBJ1-3
cdr3_aa: CASSKGADYKGNTIYF
cdr3_nt: TGTGCCAGCAGCAAGGGCGCGGATTACAAAGGAAACACCATATATTTT

clone_size: NA
d_call: NA
v_call: TRBV6-5
cdr3_length: 15
j_call: TRBJ1-5
cdr3_aa: CASSYSSGKGQPQHF
cdr3_nt: TGTGCCAGCAGTTACTCCTCGGGGAAGGGTCAGCCCCAGCATTTT

clone_size: NA
d_call: TRBD2
v_call: TRBV5-1
cdr3_length: 15
j_call: TRBJ2-5
cdr3_aa: CASSFASGGGETQYF
cdr3_nt: TGCGCCAGCAGCTTCGCTAGCGGGGGAGGAGAGACCCAGTACTTC

clone_size: NA
d_call: NA
v_call: TRBV2
cdr3_length: 12
j_call: TRBJ1-1
cdr3_aa: CASSQGVAEAFF
cdr3_nt: TGTGCCAGCAGTCAGGGCGTAGCTGAAGCTTTCTTT

clone_size: NA
d_call: NA
v_call: TRBV9
cdr3_length: 12
j_call: TRBJ1-1
cdr3_aa: CASSGDGYEAFF
cdr3_nt: TGTGCCAGCAGCGGGGACGGTTATGAAGCTTTCTTT

clone_size: NA
d_call: TRBD2
v_call: TRBV7-3
cdr3_length: 19
j_call: TRBJ2-3
cdr3_aa: CASSFSRTSGGSITDTQYF
cdr3_nt: TGTGCCAGCAGCTTCTCTCGGACTAGCGGGGGGAGTATCACAGATACGCAGTATTTT

clone_size: NA
d_call: NA
v_call: TRBV7-8
cdr3_length: 15
j_call: TRBJ1-5
cdr3_aa: CASSLLAGGNQPQHF
cdr3_nt: TGTGCCAGCAGCTTATTAGCAGGAGGCAATCAGCCCCAGCATTTT

clone_size: NA
d_call: NA
v_call: TRBV7-9
cdr3_length: 19
j_call: TRBJ1-3
cdr3_aa: CASGTPLSRRGSSGNTIYF
cdr3_nt: TGTGCCAGCGGGACCCCCCTGTCGAGGCGAGGTTCCTCTGGAAACACCATATATTTT

clone_size: once
d_call: NA
v_call: TRBV9
cdr3_length: 13
j_call: TRBJ1-1
cdr3_aa: CASSVLGNTEAFF
cdr3_nt: TGTGCCAGCAGCGTACTGGGTAACACTGAAGCTTTCTTT

clone_size: NA
d_call: NA
v_call: TRBV6-5
cdr3_length: 15
j_call: TRBJ2-7
cdr3_aa: CASSSIGQFLDEQYF
cdr3_nt: TGTGCCAGCAGTTCCATAGGACAGTTTCTCGACGAGCAGTACTTC

clone_size: NA
d_call: TRBD2
v_call: TRBV4-3
cdr3_length: 18
j_call: TRBJ2-2
cdr3_aa: CASSHSALAVQNTGELFF
cdr3_nt: TGCGCCAGCAGCCATAGTGCCCTAGCGGTCCAGAACACCGGGGAGCTGTTTTTT

clone_size: few
d_call: NA
v_call: TRBV7-9
cdr3_length: 13
j_call: TRBJ2-7
cdr3_aa: CASSPSSGREQYF
cdr3_nt: TGTGCCAGCAGCCCGTCTAGTGGTCGGGAGCAGTACTTC

clone_size: NA
d_call: TRBD1
v_call: TRBV7-9
cdr3_length: 11
j_call: TRBJ1-2
cdr3_aa: CASSSRDRGSF
cdr3_nt: TGTGCCAGCAGCTCCCGGGACAGGGGATCATTC

clone_size: NA
d_call: TRBD1
v_call: TRBV10-1
cdr3_length: 19
j_call: TRBJ1-1
cdr3_aa: CASSRYPSGFPDRSSEAFF
cdr3_nt: TGCGCCAGCAGCCGATACCCCTCCGGCTTTCCGGACAGGAGCTCTGAAGCTTTCTTT

clone_size: NA
d_call: NA
v_call: TRBV5-4
cdr3_length: 16
j_call: TRBJ2-2
cdr3_aa: CASSLSAGTNTGELFF
cdr3_nt: TGTGCCAGCAGCTTGAGTGCAGGGACGAACACCGGGGAGCTGTTTTTT

clone_size: NA
d_call: NA
v_call: TRBV4-3
cdr3_length: 15
j_call: TRBJ1-1
cdr3_aa: CASSQDEGLATEAFF
cdr3_nt: TGCGCCAGCAGCCAAGATGAAGGGTTGGCCACTGAAGCTTTCTTT